Following are 4 T cell receptor beta chains from one sample sequenced in a study of post-analysis software for immune sequencing data. Researchers reported that TCR beta cDNA libraries carried unique molecular identifiers. TCRdb reprocessed the PCR reads with MiXCR, giving one entry per CDR3 protein. Altogether over 150,000 distinct CDR3 sequences are present, around 36% being singletons, with the ten largest covering 25% to 35%. Sequenced material: blood, taken after autologous hematopoietic stem cell transplantation. The receptors stem from a girl aged 5 to 17 with multiple sclerosis.

The rearrangement joins TRBV28 to TRBJ2-5; 11 bases line up with TRBD1. The end of the DNA fits TRBJ2-7 better, so the J call may be wrong. The CDR3 loop spans 15 amino acids. Germline CDR1 and CDR2: MDHEN and SYDVKM. The CDR3 sequence: CASSWTGGYTSEQYF. CDR3 nucleotide sequence: TGTGCCAGCAGCTGGACAGGGGGCTATACTTCCGAGCAGTACTTC.

This clonotype was recorded a few times. The rearrangement joins TRBV7-9 to TRBJ2-5; 12 bases are shared with TRBD2. CDR1 is SEHNR and CDR2 is FQNEAQ in the germline V gene (reference sequence). This CDR3 has 15 residues. Losses at the gene ends were 5 bases for V and 4 bases for J; bases not matched to a gene: 5. CDR3 protein: CASSPRTSGIETQYF. The CDR3 coding sequence is TGTGCCAGCAGCCCCCGGACTAGCGGGATAGAGACCCAGTACTTC. The full variable domain, in which reference TRBV7-9 and TRBJ2-5 provide the parts outside the CDR3, is DTGVSQNPRHKITKRGQNVTFRCDPISEHNRLYWYRQTLGQGPEFLTYFQNEAQLEKSRLLSDRFSAERPKGSFSTLEIQRTEQGDSAMYLCASSPRTSGIETQYFGPGTRLLVL.

Comments on this clonotype: Just one base apart from a much larger clone, this may be a read error. The chain combines TRBV29-1 with TRBJ2-7, with 8 bases lining up with TRBD2. The CDR3 has 16 residues. J lost 2 bases, V lost 7 bases, and 16 bases had no gene match. Germline lookup yields CDR1 SQVTM and CDR2 ANQGSEA. CDR3 in amino acids: CSAGYFSGETPYEQYF. In nucleotides, the CDR3 is TGCAGCGCTGGGTATTTTAGCGGGGAGACTCCCTACGAGCAGTACTTC.

In this sample, this clonotype turned up a few times. The chain is built from TRBV5-1 and TRBJ2-1; D is unresolved. Germline V gives CDR1 SGHRS, CDR2 YFSETQ. V was pared by 1 base and J by 8 bases, with 7 bases between. The CDR3 is 12 residues long. CDR3 in amino acids: CASSLRPDEQFF. In DNA form, the CDR3 reads TGCGCCAGCAGCTTGCGACCCGATGAGCAGTTCTTC.